One and the same sample provided the 21 T cell receptor beta chains below, sequenced in a study of patients and donors after allogeneic stem cell transplantation. MiXCR, run by TCRdb on the RT-PCR reads, gives a single entry per CDR3 protein. The sample lists about 960,000 distinct CDR3 sequences, about 20% occurring once. Input material: blood, either unsorted or a sorted T cell fraction (not recorded which). The receptors were sampled from a human donor who was either an allogeneic HSCT recipient or a stem cell or donor lymphocyte infusion donor (not recorded which). It is not recorded whose cells these are; they may come from a transplant donor.

The sample holds a few counts of this clonotype. V is TRBV9 and J is TRBJ2-6; TRBD1 is a possible D gene (6 bases). Deletions cut 5 bases from V and 0 bases from J, with 27 bases between. The germline V gene encodes CDR1 SGDLS and CDR2 YYNGEE. The CDR3 totals 21 residues. CDR3 amino acids: CASSDHTGTPSPHSGANVLTF. As DNA, the CDR3 is TGTGCCAGCAGTGACCACACCGGGACACCGTCCCCCCACTCTGGGGCCAACGTCCTGACTTTC.

This rearrangement joins TRBV19 to TRBJ1-1; 7 bases agree with TRBD1. With 2 bases clipped from V and 5 bases from J, the junction kept 8 bases outside the gene matches. The CDR3 is 15 residues long. Germline assignment: CDR1 LNHDA and CDR2 SQIVND (reference sequence). The DNA of the CDR3 is TGTGCCAGTAGTATATGGGAAACAGGGGAAACTGAAGCTTTCTTT. Protein: CASSIWETGETEAFF. The variable domain in full, completed from reference TRBV19 and TRBJ1-1, reads DGGITQSPKYLFRKEGQNVTLSCEQNLNHDAMYWYRQDPGQGLRLIYYSQIVNDFQKGDIAEGYSVSREKKESFPLTVTSAQKNPTAFYLCASSIWETGETEAFFGQGTRLTVV.

This clonotype was counted a few times. The chain links TRBV7-2 to TRBJ1-5; D not certain. V lost 7 bases, J lost 3 bases, and 13 bases lay in between. This CDR3 is built from 14 residues. The germline CDR1 and CDR2 sequences are SGHTA and FQGNSA. CDR3 bases: TGTGCCAGCACCACGGGAGGAGTCAATCAGCCCCAGCATTTT. Translated, it gives CASTTGGVNQPQHF.

The sample holds a few counts of this clonotype. The chain combines TRBV6-2 or TRBV6-3 with TRBJ2-3, with 16 bases lining up with TRBD2. V shed 6 bases, J shed 4 bases, and the junction held 1 base outside the gene matches. This CDR3 spans 15 amino acids. CDR1 MNHEY and CDR2 SVGEGT come from the germline V gene. CDR3 coding DNA: TGTGCCAGCAGGGGACTAGCGGGAGGGCCAGATACGCAGTATTTT. This translates into CASRGLAGGPDTQYF.

The sample holds a few counts of this clonotype. This chain links TRBV29-1 with TRBJ1-2, with a tentative D call TRBD1 (5 bases). Between the trimmed V and J ends, which lost 4 bases and 2 bases, there was a span of 23 bases. Looked up from germline, CDR1 is SQVTM and CDR2 is ANQGSEA. This CDR3 region has 17 residues. For the CDR3, the DNA is TGCAGCGTTGGGCCCTCTATCCACAGGAGGTTGAACTATGGCTACACCTTC. This codes for CSVGPSIHRRLNYGYTF.

The chain is built from TRBV7-9 and TRBJ2-7; D possibly matches TRBD1 or TRBD2 (5 bases each). Germline assignment: CDR1 SEHNR and CDR2 FQNEAQ (reference sequence). V was cut by 2 bases and J by 5 bases, with 7 bases left in between. The CDR3 length is 12 residues. The CDR3 region is CASSLWDDEQYF. DNA for the CDR3: TGTGCCAGCAGCTTATGGGACGACGAGCAGTACTTC.

This sequence joins TRBV7-9 and TRBJ2-7, with D perhaps TRBD2 (7 bases). Deletions cut 5 bases from V and 6 bases from J, with 23 bases between. Germline V lookup: CDR1 SEHNR, CDR2 FQNEAQ (reference sequence). The length of the CDR3 is 16 residues. CDR3 sequence: CASSQPGQGGGLEQYF. As DNA, the CDR3 is TGTGCCAGCAGCCAACCTGGTCAAGGGGGAGGGCTCGAGCAGTACTTC. The whole variable domain, remainder taken from reference TRBV7-9 and TRBJ2-7, is DTGVSQNPRHKITKRGQNVTFRCDPISEHNRLYWYRQTLGQGPEFLTYFQNEAQLEKSRLLSDRFSAERPKGSFSTLEIQRTEQGDSAMYLCASSQPGQGGGLEQYFGPGTRLTVT.

This clonotype was observed a few times. V gene TRBV20-1 combines with J gene TRBJ2-5, with 7 positions matching TRBD2. The CDR3 length is 12 residues. The ends lost 6 bases at V and 5 bases at J; junction bases unmatched: 6. Looked up from germline, CDR1 is DFQATT and CDR2 is SNEGSKA (reference sequence). The CDR3 nucleotides read TGCAGTGCAAACCCGCGGGGGGAGACCCAGTACTTC. This sequence encodes CSANPRGETQYF.

The chain joins TRBV5-1 to TRBJ2-7, with 9 bases matching TRBD1. The CDR3 loop spans 14 amino acids. With 4 bases clipped from V and 5 bases from J, the junction kept 7 bases outside the gene matches. The germline gives CDR1 SGHRS, CDR2 YFSETQ. The CDR3 nucleotides are TGCGCCAGCAGCAGAGACAGGGGGGTCGACGAGCAGTACTTC. As protein: CASSRDRGVDEQYF.

This clonotype was observed a few times. V and J are TRBV12-3 or TRBV12-4 and TRBJ2-3; D gene uncertain. V was pared by 6 bases and J by 10 bases, with 17 bases between. This CDR3 region has 13 residues. CDR3 in DNA: TGTGCCAGCAGCCGGAACATGGTACGGCCGCAGTATTTT. This sequence encodes CASSRNMVRPQYF.

This clonotype has only a few counts. The V call is TRBV30, the J call TRBJ2-3; 10 positions match TRBD2. CDR1 GTSNPN and CDR2 SVGIG come from the germline V gene (reference sequence). V gave up 0 bases and J gave up 8 bases; unmatched junction bases: 5. This CDR3 is built from 14 residues. The CDR3 region is CAWSVSSGRGTQYF. CDR3 DNA sequence: TGTGCCTGGAGTGTTTCGAGCGGGAGGGGTACGCAGTATTTT.

This chain links TRBV6-2 or TRBV6-3 with TRBJ2-1, with 13 bases aligning to TRBD2. V lost 4 bases and J lost 8; bases outside the gene matches: 5. Germline lookup yields CDR1 MNHEY and CDR2 SVGEGT. The CDR3 length is 15 residues. CDR3: CASSWGLAGLYEQFF. In DNA form, the CDR3 reads TGTGCCAGCAGTTGGGGACTAGCGGGGCTCTATGAGCAGTTCTTC.

This chain links TRBV5-1 with TRBJ2-5, with 9 bases aligning to TRBD1. This CDR3 contains 14 residues. V shed 3 bases, J shed 7 bases, and the junction held 7 bases outside the gene matches. The germline V gene has CDR1 SGHRS and CDR2 YFSETQ. The CDR3 reads CASSSDRGGVTQYF. As DNA, the CDR3 is TGCGCCAGCAGCTCGGACAGGGGTGGAGTGACCCAGTACTTC.

In its sample, this clonotype was seen a few times. CDR3 amino acids: CASSSTGNSEDGYTF. CDR3 DNA: TGTGCCAGCAGCTCGACCGGGAACTCAGAGGATGGCTACACCTTC. This chain links TRBV7-9 with TRBJ1-2; no clear D gene. The CDR3 is 15 amino acids. Looked up from germline, CDR1 is SEHNR and CDR2 is FQNEAQ (reference sequence). V was trimmed by 4 bases and J by 6 bases, leaving 18 bases between them.

This clonotype was seen only a few times. This chain joins TRBV29-1 and TRBJ2-3, with a weak D call TRBD2 (6 bases). Germline-derived CDR1 and CDR2 are SQVTM and ANQGSEA. The CDR3 is 12 amino acids. V shed 7 bases and J shed 4 bases, with 12 bases lying between them. The CDR3 loop is CSAEEGPDTQYF. CDR3 nucleotides: TGCAGCGCAGAGGAGGGGCCAGATACGCAGTATTTT.

J is TRBJ2-1 and V is TRBV5-6; 8 positions agree with TRBD2. Unmatched junction bases numbered 9, after V lost 4 bases and J lost 0 bases. This CDR3 has 17 residues. Looked up from germline, CDR1 is SGHDT and CDR2 is YYEEEE. This CDR3 reads CASSRIVRGGSYNEQFF. As DNA, the CDR3 is TGTGCCAGCAGCCGGATAGTACGGGGGGGCTCCTACAATGAGCAGTTCTTC.

The chain employs TRBV4-2 and TRBJ2-2, with D hard to call. The length of the CDR3 is 15 residues. Trimming left V 1 base short and J 6 bases short, with 12 bases between. Per germline, CDR1 LGHNA and CDR2 YNFKEQ. The CDR3 sequence: CASSQGAPLSGELFF. The CDR3 DNA follows: TGTGCCAGCAGCCAAGGAGCCCCCCTCTCCGGGGAGCTGTTTTTT.

The table lists this clonotype with a few counts. The rearrangement links TRBV9 to TRBJ2-7; TRBD1 or TRBD2 may be the D gene (5 bases each). The V gene lost 6 bases and the J gene lost 1 base, with 14 bases spanning the gap. CDR1 SGDLS and CDR2 YYNGEE come from the germline V gene. The CDR3 is made up of 14 amino acids. The CDR3 nucleotides read TGTGCCAGCACCCCGGGGCTAAGTTCCTACGAGCAGTACTTC. Protein sequence: CASTPGLSSYEQYF.

This clonotype has a count of ten or more. This chain joins TRBV7-6 and TRBJ1-1, with D unclear. CDR1 and CDR2 (germline): SGHVS, FNYEAQ. Trimming removed 6 bases at V and 1 base at J, with 9 bases between. This CDR3 contains 13 residues. CDR3 nucleotides: TGTGCCAGCAGTTTATCAGAGAACACTGAAGCTTTCTTT. Its protein is CASSLSENTEAFF. Filled out from reference TRBV7-6 and TRBJ1-1, the complete variable domain reads GAGVSQSPRYKVTKRGQDVALRCDPISGHVSLYWYRQALGQGPEFLTYFNYEAQQDKSGLPNDRFSAERPEGSISTLTIQRTEQRDSAMYRCASSLSENTEAFFGQGTRLTVV.

The V call is TRBV5-1, the J call TRBJ2-3, with 8 bases identical to TRBD2. The V gene end was trimmed by 1 base and the J gene end by 4 bases; junction bases not matched to a gene: 8. The CDR3 is 16 amino acids. Looked up from germline, CDR1 is SGHRS and CDR2 is YFSETQ. The DNA of the CDR3 is TGCGCCAGCAGCTTGAAGAGCGGGAGTACGTCAGATACGCAGTATTTT. It specifies CASSLKSGSTSDTQYF.

The J gene is TRBJ1-1, the V gene TRBV2; D is uncertain. Germline CDR1 reads SNHLY; CDR2 reads FYNNEI. With 4 bases removed from V and 4 bases from J, the gap between germline ends came to 13 bases. The CDR3 has 14 amino acids. CDR3 sequence: CASSGVVVATEAFF. The CDR3 DNA sequence: TGTGCCAGCAGTGGGGTAGTGGTTGCCACTGAAGCTTTCTTT.